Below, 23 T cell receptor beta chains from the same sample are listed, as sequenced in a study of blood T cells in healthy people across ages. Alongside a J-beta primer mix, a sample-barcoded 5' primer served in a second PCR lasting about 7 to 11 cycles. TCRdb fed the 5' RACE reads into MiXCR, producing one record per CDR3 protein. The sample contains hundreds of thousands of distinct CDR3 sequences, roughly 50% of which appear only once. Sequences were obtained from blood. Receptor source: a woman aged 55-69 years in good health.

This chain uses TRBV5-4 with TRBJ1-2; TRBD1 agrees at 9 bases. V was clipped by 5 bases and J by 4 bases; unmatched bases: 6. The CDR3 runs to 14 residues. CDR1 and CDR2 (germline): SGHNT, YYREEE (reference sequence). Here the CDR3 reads CASRPTGGTYGYTF. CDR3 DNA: TGTGCCAGCAGGCCGACAGGGGGAACCTATGGCTACACCTTC.

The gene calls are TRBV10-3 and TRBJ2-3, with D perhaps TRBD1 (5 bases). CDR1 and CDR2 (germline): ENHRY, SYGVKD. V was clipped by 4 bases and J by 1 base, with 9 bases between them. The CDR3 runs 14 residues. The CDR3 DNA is TGTGCCATCAGTGGGACAACTGGCACAGATACGCAGTATTTT. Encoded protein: CAISGTTGTDTQYF.

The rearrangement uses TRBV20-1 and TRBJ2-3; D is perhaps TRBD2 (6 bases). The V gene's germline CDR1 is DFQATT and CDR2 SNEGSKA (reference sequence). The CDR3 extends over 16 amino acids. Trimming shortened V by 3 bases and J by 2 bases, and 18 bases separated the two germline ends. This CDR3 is CSARIPASEYTDTQYF. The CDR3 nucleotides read TGCAGTGCTAGGATTCCGGCTAGCGAATACACAGATACGCAGTATTTT.

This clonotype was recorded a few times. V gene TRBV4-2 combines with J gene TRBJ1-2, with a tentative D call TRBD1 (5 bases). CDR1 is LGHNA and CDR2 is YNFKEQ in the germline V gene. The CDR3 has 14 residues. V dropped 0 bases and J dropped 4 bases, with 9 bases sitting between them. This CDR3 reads CASSQEGTVYGYTF. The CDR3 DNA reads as TGTGCCAGCAGCCAAGAAGGGACGGTCTATGGCTACACCTTC.

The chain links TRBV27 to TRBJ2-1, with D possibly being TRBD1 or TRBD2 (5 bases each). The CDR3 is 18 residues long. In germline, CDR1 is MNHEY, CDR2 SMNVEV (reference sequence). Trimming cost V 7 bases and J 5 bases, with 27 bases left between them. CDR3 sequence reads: CASKPILGPKRVDNEQFF. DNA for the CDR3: TGTGCCAGCAAACCGATACTGGGGCCTAAGAGGGTTGACAATGAGCAGTTCTTC.

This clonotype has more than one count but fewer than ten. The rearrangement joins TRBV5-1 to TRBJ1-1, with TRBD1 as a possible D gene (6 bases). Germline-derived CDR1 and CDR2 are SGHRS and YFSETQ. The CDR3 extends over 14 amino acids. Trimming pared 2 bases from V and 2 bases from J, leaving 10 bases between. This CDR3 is CASSFRTANTEAFF. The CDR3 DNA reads TGCGCCAGCAGCTTCCGGACAGCTAACACTGAAGCTTTCTTT. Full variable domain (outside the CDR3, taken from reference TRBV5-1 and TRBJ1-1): KAGVTQTPRYLIKTRGQQVTLSCSPISGHRSVSWYQQTPGQGLQFLFEYFSETQRNKGNFPGRFSGRQFSNSRSEMNVSTLELGDSALYLCASSFRTANTEAFFGQGTRLTVV.

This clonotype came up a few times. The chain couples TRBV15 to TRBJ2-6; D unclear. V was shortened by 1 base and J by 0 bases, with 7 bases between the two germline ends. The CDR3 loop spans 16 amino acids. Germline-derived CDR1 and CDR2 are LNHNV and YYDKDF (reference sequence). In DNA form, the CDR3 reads TGTGCCACCAGCAGAGTGGAAAGCTCTGGGGCCAACGTCCTGACTTTC. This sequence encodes CATSRVESSGANVLTF.

Here the CDR3 reads CSAFAGHDEQFF. CDR3 DNA sequence: TGCAGTGCTTTCGCGGGACACGATGAGCAGTTCTTC. The V call is TRBV20-1, the J call TRBJ2-1; D assignment may be TRBD1 or TRBD2 (6 bases each). Germline values: CDR1 DFQATT, CDR2 SNEGSKA (reference sequence). The CDR3 has 12 residues. V gave up 5 bases and J gave up 8 bases, with 13 bases separating them.

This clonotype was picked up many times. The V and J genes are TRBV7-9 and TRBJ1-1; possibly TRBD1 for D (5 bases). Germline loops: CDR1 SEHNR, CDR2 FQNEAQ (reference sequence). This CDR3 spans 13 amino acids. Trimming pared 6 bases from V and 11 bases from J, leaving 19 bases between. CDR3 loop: CASRSTTGVGAFF. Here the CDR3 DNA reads TGTGCCAGCAGAAGTACGACGGGGGTCGGGGCTTTCTTT.

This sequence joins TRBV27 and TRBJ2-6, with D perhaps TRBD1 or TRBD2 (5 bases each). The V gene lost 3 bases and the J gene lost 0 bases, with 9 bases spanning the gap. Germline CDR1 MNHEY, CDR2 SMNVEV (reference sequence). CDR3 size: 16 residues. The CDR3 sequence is CASSLRGYSGANVLTF. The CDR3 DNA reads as TGTGCCAGCAGTTTGAGGGGATACTCTGGGGCCAACGTCCTGACTTTC. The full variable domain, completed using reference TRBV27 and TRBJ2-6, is EAQVTQNPRYLITVTGKKLTVTCSQNMNHEYMSWYRQDPGLGLRQIYYSMNVEVTDKGDVPEGYKVSRKEKRNFPLILESPSPNQTSLYFCASSLRGYSGANVLTFGAGSRLTVL.

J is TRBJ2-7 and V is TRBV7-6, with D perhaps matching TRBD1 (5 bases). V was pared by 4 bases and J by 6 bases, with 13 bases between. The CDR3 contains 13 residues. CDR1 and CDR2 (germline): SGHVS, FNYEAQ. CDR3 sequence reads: CASSSQLTGEQYF. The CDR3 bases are TGTGCCAGCAGCTCACAGCTAACAGGCGAGCAGTACTTC.

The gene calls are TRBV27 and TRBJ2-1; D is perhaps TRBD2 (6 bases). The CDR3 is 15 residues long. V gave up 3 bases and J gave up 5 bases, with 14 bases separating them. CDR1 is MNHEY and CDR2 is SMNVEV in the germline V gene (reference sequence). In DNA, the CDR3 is TGTGCCAGCAGTTTGCTGGTACTAGCCGACAATGAGCAGTTCTTC. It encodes CASSLLVLADNEQFF.

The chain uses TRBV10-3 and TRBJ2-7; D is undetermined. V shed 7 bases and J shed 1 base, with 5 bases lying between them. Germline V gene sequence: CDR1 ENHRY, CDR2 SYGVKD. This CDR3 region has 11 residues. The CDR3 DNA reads TGTGCCATCATGGGGTCCTACGAGCAGTACTTC. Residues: CAIMGSYEQYF.

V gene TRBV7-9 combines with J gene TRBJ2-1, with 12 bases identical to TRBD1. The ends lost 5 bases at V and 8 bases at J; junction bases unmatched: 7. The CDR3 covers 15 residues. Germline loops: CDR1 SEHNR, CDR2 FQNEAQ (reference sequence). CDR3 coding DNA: TGTGCCAGCAGCCCCCGGGACAGGGGGCGTGATGAGCAGTTCTTC. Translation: CASSPRDRGRDEQFF. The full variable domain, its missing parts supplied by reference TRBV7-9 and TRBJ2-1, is DTGVSQNPRHKITKRGQNVTFRCDPISEHNRLYWYRQTLGQGPEFLTYFQNEAQLEKSRLLSDRFSAERPKGSFSTLEIQRTEQGDSAMYLCASSPRDRGRDEQFFGPGTRLTVL.

DNA of the CDR3: TGCGCCAGCAGCCAAGATACGGGAATGACTGAAGCTTTCTTT. As protein: CASSQDTGMTEAFF. The chain recombines TRBV4-3 with TRBJ1-1; D not resolved. V was cut by 0 bases and J by 5 bases, with 10 bases left in between. The CDR3 has 14 residues. The germline V gene encodes CDR1 LGHNA and CDR2 YSLEER.

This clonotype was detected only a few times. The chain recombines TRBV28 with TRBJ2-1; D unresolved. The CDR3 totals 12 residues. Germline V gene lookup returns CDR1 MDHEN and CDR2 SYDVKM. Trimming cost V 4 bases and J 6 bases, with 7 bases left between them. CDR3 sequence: CASSSYTNEQFF. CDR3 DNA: TGTGCCAGCAGTTCCTATACCAATGAGCAGTTCTTC.

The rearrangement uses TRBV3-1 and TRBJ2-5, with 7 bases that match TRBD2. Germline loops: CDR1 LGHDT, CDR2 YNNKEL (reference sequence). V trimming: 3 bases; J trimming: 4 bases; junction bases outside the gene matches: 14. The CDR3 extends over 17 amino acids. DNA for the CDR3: TGTGCCAGCAGCCATGTAATGGCTAGCGGAGGGGTAGAGACCCAGTACTTC. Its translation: CASSHVMASGGVETQYF.

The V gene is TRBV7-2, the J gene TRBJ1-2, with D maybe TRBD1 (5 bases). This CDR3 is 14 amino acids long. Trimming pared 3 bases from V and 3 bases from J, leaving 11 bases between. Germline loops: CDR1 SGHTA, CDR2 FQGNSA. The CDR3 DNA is TGTGCCAGCAGCTTTGGGGGGGTGTACTATGGCTACACCTTC. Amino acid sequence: CASSFGGVYYGYTF.

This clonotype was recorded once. This CDR3 reads CASSYREVGQETQYF. The CDR3 DNA reads as TGTGCCAGCAGTTACCGGGAGGTCGGCCAAGAGACCCAGTACTTC. V and J are TRBV6-2 or TRBV6-3 and TRBJ2-5, with TRBD2 matching over 7 bases. CDR1 and CDR2 from the germline V gene are MNHEY and SVGEGT. Unmatched junction bases numbered 4, after V lost 2 bases and J lost 1 base. This CDR3 spans 15 amino acids.

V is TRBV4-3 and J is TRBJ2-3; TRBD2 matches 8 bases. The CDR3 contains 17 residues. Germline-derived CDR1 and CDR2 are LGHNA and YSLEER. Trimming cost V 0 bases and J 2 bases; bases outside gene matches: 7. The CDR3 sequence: CASSQDGREGYTDTQYF. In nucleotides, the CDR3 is TGCGCCAGCAGCCAAGATGGACGGGAGGGTTACACAGATACGCAGTATTTT.

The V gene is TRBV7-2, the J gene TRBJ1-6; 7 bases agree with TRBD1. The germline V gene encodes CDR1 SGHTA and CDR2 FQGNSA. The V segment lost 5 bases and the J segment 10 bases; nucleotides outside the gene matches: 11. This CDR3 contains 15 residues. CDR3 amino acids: CASSTDRVSSSPLHF. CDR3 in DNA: TGTGCCAGCAGCACCGACAGGGTTTCGAGCTCACCCCTCCACTTT.

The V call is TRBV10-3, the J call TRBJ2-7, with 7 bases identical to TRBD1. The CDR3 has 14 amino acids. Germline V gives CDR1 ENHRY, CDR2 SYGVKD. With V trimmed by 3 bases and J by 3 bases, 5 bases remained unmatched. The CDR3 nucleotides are TGTGCCATCAGTGATTCGACAGGGCGCTACGAGCAGTACTTC. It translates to CAISDSTGRYEQYF.

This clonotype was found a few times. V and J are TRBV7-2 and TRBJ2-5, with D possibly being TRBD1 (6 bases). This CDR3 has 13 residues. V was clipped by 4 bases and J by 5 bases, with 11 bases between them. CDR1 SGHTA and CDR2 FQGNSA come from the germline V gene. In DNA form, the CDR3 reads TGTGCCAGCAGCTCAGACGACAGGGAGACCCAGTACTTC. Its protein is CASSSDDRETQYF.